This entry features one T cell receptor (beta chain) sequence. No antigen is known for it. The CDR3 extends over 13 amino acids. Trimming cost V 6 bases and J 12 bases, with 18 bases left between them. The data are from a study of T cell responses to AZD1222 COVID-19 vaccine. Overall study findings and caveats: Per reports, nearly half of all spike-specific TCRs target regions that are unmutated in variants. Across the whole spike, CD4 TCRs peaked at regions 160-218 and 743-854. Females outnumbered males among donors, who were mostly white British; clonal diversity was possibly underestimated. Repertoires were obtained solely post-peak T cell response.

TCRdb keeps only in-frame clones here, not all; method: immunoSEQ multiplex PCR. The sample holds 90,000 to 120,000 clones; approximately 87% are singletons and the top ten take about 3%. The receptor was isolated from an adult in good health. The sample here was peripheral blood, taken on day 0 of AZD1222 vaccination. The V call is TRBV12-3 or TRBV12-4, the J call TRBJ2-1, with D perhaps TRBD1 (5 bases). The CDR3 DNA sequence: TGTGCCAGCAGCCTTGTGCAGGGAACTGGGCAGTTCTTC. Its translation: CASSLVQGTGQFF.